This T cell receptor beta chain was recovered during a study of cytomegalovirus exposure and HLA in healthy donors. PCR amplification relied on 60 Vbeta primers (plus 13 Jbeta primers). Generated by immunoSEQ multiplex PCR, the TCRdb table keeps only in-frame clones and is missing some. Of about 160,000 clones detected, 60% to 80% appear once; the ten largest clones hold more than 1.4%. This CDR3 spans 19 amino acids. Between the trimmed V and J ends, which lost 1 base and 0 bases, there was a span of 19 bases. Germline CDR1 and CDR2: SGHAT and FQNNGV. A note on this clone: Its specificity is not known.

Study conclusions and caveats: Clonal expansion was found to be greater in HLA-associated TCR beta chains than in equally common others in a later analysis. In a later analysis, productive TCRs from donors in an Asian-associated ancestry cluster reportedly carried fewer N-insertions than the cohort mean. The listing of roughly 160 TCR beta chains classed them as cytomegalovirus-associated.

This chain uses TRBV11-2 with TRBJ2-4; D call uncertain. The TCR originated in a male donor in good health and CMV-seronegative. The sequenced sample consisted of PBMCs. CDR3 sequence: CASSLVGGQMISAKNIQYF. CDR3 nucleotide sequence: TGTGCCAGCAGCTTAGTCGGTGGGCAGATGATATCAGCCAAAAACATTCAGTACTTC.